This T cell receptor (beta chain) was found in a study of T cells in localized non-small cell lung cancer. General observations from the study: Uninvolved adjacent lung showed peak T cell clonality, exceeding tumor. Since sequencing was restricted to only one region of the tumor, intratumor heterogeneity remains a possibility. A higher density of T cells in blood coincided with extended overall survival.

To note about this clone: Its antigen is still unknown.

The CDR3 contains 12 residues. Germline lookup yields CDR1 MNHNS and CDR2 SASEGT. Data came from immunoSEQ multiplex PCR; TCRdb stores just in-frame clones and leaves some out. The repertoire consists of tens of thousands of clones, with about 88% occurring once and the leading ten covering more than 2%. Sequencing was performed on PBMCs, taken before any cancer treatment. The receptor's source is a man between 40 and 70 years old with stage II lung adenocarcinoma. The V gene is TRBV6-1, the J gene TRBJ1-2; 7 nucleotides align to TRBD1. DNA of the CDR3: TGTGCGGGGGAGGGGGCGGCGGAGGGCTACACCTTC. Translation: CAGEGAAEGYTF.